The clone carrying this T cell receptor beta chain turned up a few times. Its antigen is not identified. This sample is part of a study of T cells in Graves' hyperthyroidism and ophthalmopathy. The CDR3 consists of 19 residues. V gave up 2 bases and J gave up 2 bases; unmatched junction bases: 8. Germline lookup yields CDR1 MNHEY and CDR2 SVGEGT. The study's findings and limits: Ophthalmopathy was told apart from stable hyperthyroidism by a 13 V-J model. Blood also held most thyroid clonotypes expanded beyond 0.001.

Active moderate-to-severe ophthalmopathy, Clinical Activity Score at least 3, NOSPECS at least 4, under 3 months' duration. Not enrolled were patients with uncontrolled infection, other autoimmune disease, pregnancy or lactation. Regions amplified from RNA transcripts were the TCR beta CDR3 regions. First-round RT-PCR targeting the TCR CDR3 was performed with the HTBI primer set. TCRdb called the multiplex PCR reads again in MiXCR, with one record for every CDR3 protein. The sample records some 490,000 distinct CDR3 sequences, approximately 23% being singletons. The sample consisted of blood. This receptor was obtained from a woman aged 65 to 85 with Graves' ophthalmopathy. The chain recombines TRBV6-2 or TRBV6-3 with TRBJ2-2; 13 nucleotides line up with TRBD2. The CDR3 coding sequence is TGTGCCAGCAGTTACGACTGGACTAGCGGGAGAGGTAACACCGGGGAGCTGTTTTTT. This encodes CASSYDWTSGRGNTGELFF.